The clone carrying this TCR delta chain was detected only a few times. The TCRdb record carries a much larger clone's protein, which differs from this DNA's translation at residue 12; a read error is the likely cause, and the protein listed here is the DNA translation. This sample was included in a study of gamma-delta chains in newborns, infants, children. The germline V gene has CDR1 TVYSNPD and CDR2 GDNSRS (reference sequence). This CDR3 contains 17 residues. TCRdb called clones anew from the reads with CATT. The profile covers more than 5,000 delta-chain clones, with approximately 3% appearing a single time and 15% taken by the ten largest.

Sequencing was performed on blood. This receptor was identified in a child who was a newborn, infant or young child, either healthy, febrile or measles-vaccinated (not recorded which). The chain employs TRDV3 and TRDJ2, with 10 bases aligning to TRDD3. Here the CDR3 reads CAKKGTGGSPLAAQLFF. The CDR3 coding sequence is TGTGCCAAAAAGGGTACTGGGGGATCCCCTTTGGCAGCACAACTCTTCTTT.